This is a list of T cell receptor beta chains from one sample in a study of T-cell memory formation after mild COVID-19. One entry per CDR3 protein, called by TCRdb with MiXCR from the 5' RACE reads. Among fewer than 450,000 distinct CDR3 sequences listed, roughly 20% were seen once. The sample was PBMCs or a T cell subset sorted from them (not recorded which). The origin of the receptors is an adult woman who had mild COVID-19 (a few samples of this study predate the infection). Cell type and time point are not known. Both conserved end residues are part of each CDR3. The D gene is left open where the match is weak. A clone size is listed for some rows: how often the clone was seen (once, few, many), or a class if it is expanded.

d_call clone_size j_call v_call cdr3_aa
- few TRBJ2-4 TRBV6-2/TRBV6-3 CASSHGMGIQYF
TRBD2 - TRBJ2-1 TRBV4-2 CASSQGLAPVNEQFF
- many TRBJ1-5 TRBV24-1 CATSDHTTGLNQPQHF
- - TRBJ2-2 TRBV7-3 CASGPPGRNTGELFF
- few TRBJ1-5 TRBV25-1 CASSPGANPQPQHF
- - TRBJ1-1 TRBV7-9 CASSLGALDTEAFF
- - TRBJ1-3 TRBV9 CASSGGSGNTIYF
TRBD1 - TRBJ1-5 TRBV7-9 CASSRGQGVNQPQHF
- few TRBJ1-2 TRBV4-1 CASSLRGYDGYTF
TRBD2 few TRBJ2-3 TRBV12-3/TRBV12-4 CASRDYTDTQYF
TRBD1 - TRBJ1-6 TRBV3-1 CASSPRPGTGLLPLHF
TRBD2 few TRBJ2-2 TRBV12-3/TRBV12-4 CASSSGTSYTGELFF
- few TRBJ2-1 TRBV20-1 CSAPPGLHNEQFF
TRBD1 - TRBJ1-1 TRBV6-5 CASSWTGTGTEAFF
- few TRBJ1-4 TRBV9 CASTQGGGNEKLFF
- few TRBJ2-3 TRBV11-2 CASSVAPEADTQYF
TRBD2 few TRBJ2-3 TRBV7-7 CASSLDARGGPDTQYF
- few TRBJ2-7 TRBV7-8 CASSFDISYEQYF
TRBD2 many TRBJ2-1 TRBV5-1 CASSLELAGIGNEQFF
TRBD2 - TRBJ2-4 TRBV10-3 CATLAGLVEGKNIQYF
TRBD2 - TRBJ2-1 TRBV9 CASSVGSLLAGEGEQFF
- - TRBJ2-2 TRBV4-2 CASSPDHARNTGELFF
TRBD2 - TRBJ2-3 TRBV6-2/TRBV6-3 CASRPGGDTQYF
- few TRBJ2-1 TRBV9 CASSVVGTDGEQFF
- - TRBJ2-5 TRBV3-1 CASSQDNPKFRKTQYF
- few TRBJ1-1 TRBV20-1 CSAGQINTEAFF
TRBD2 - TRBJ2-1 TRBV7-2 CASSWTGTSSYNEQFF
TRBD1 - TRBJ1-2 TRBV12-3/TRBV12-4 CASSFRGPGMGDRVDYGYTF
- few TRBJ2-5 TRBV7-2 CASSLGYRDQETQYF
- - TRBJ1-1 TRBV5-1 CASSRLNTEAFF
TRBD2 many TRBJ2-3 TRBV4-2 CASSQTLTSGGDTQYF
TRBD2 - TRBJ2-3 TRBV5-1 CASSPGLESTDTQYF
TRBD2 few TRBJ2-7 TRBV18 CASSPPNRGAYEQYF
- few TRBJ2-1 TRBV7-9 CASSFSGGFNEQFF
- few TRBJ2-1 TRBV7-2 CASSRREEFF
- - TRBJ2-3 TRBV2 CASSTDPDTQYF
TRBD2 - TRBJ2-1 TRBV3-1 CASSQGGSGKDNEQFF
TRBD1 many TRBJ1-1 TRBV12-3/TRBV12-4 CASSSRQGGTEAFF
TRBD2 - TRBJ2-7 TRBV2 CASSPMGLAGAYEQYF
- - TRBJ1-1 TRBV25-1 CASSDRQVVYTEAFF
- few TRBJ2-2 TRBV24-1 CATSRGARGTGELFF
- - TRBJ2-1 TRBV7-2 CASSSLRVTYNEQFF
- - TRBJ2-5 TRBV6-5 CASSRGIRTATETQYF
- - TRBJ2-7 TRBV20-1 CSARDPGEQYF
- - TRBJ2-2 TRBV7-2 CASSAGRPTGELFF
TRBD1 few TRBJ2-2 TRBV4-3 CASSQESRTGITGELFF